This entry lists 26 T cell receptor beta chains sequenced from one sample in a study of cytomegalovirus exposure and HLA in healthy donors. The PCR was carried out with 60 Vbeta primers and 13 Jbeta primers. Method: immunoSEQ multiplex PCR; TCRdb's copy keeps in-frame clones and lacks some. Of roughly 98,000 clones listed, roughly 70% were seen once; the top ten hold about 2.5%. Sequencing was carried out using PBMCs. The receptors originated from a man aged 50 to 59 in good health and CMV-seronegative.

This rearrangement joins TRBV9 to TRBJ1-3; TRBD1 matches at 11 bases. V shed 3 bases and J 0 bases; nucleotides not matched to a gene: 2. Germline-derived CDR1 and CDR2 are SGDLS and YYNGEE. The CDR3 spans 16 residues. The DNA of the CDR3 is TGTGCCAGCAGCGCCGGGACAGGGGGCTCTGGAAACACCATATATTTT. It codes for CASSAGTGGSGNTIYF.

The chain uses TRBV2 and TRBJ1-2, with 8 bases fitting TRBD1. From germline, CDR1 is SNHLY and CDR2 FYNNEI. This CDR3 has 12 residues. Losses at the gene ends were 6 bases for V and 7 bases for J; bases not matched to a gene: 4. CDR3 nucleotides: TGTGCCAGCAGGCAGGGGGCGGGTGGCTACACCTTC. Translated, it gives CASRQGAGGYTF.

This clone occurred a few times. This chain uses TRBV5-6 with TRBJ2-2; 12 bases align to TRBD2. The CDR3 consists of 19 residues. Germline CDR1 SGHDT, CDR2 YYEEEE. J gave up 4 bases and V 3 bases, and 13 bases lay outside the gene matches. The CDR3 bases are TGTGCCAGCAGCTGGCAAATACGACTAGCGGGGGTCCCCACCGGGGAGCTGTTTTTT. Amino acids: CASSWQIRLAGVPTGELFF.

This chain joins TRBV18 and TRBJ2-7, with a possible D match to TRBD1 (7 bases). Trimming took off 5 bases at V and 3 bases at J, with 11 bases between the two ends. CDR3 length: 13 amino acids. Per germline, CDR1 KGHSH and CDR2 LQKENI. The CDR3: CASSGQGGYEQYF. In DNA, the CDR3 is TGTGCCAGCTCAGGTCAGGGGGGCTACGAGCAGTACTTC.

This clone was observed a handful of times. This chain connects TRBV7-2 to TRBJ1-2, with TRBD1 identical over 10 bases. The CDR3 contains 16 residues. V dropped 4 bases and J dropped 2; count of bases not matched to a gene: 7. The V gene's germline CDR1 is SGHTA and CDR2 FQGNSA. CDR3 amino acids: CASSSGQGGNNYGYTF. CDR3 sequence (DNA): TGTGCCAGCAGCTCCGGACAGGGGGGAAACAACTATGGCTACACCTTC.

V usage is TRBV27 and J usage is TRBJ1-3; D may be TRBD1 (6 bases). V was clipped by 3 bases and J by 4 bases, with 10 bases between them. This CDR3 comprises 14 residues. Germline V gives CDR1 MNHEY, CDR2 SMNVEV (reference sequence). This chain's CDR3 is CASSFTGKGNTIYF. CDR3 DNA sequence: TGTGCCAGCAGTTTTACAGGGAAAGGAAACACCATATATTTT.

This clone is a singleton in its sample. The junction does not match germline at one end; this may be a read error. This chain connects TRBV5-6 to TRBJ1-2, with TRBD1 matching 7 bases. This CDR3 spans 11 amino acids. Germline V lookup: CDR1 SGHDT, CDR2 YYEEEE. CDR3: CASSAGTATFF. The CDR3 DNA reads TGTGCCAGCAGCGCGGGGACAGCGACCTTCTTC.

The chain uses TRBV7-9 and TRBJ2-1, with D perhaps matching TRBD2 (6 bases). The CDR3 extends over 19 amino acids. With 5 bases removed from V and 1 base from J, the gap between germline ends came to 24 bases. Germline loops: CDR1 SEHNR, CDR2 FQNEAQ (reference sequence). CDR3 amino acids: CASSRIGDLFKASYNEQFF. The CDR3 nucleotides read TGTGCCAGCAGCCGAATCGGGGACTTATTTAAAGCGTCCTACAATGAGCAGTTCTTC.

This clone was counted only a few times. The chain uses TRBV28 and TRBJ2-7, with 11 bases fitting TRBD1. The J segment lost 5 bases and the V segment lost 5 bases, leaving 5 bases of the junction unmatched. This CDR3 region has 14 residues. The germline gives CDR1 MDHEN, CDR2 SYDVKM. CDR3 in amino acids: CASSIRTGGDEQYF. As DNA, the CDR3 is TGTGCCAGCAGTATCCGGACAGGGGGCGACGAGCAGTACTTC. Combining the CDR3 with reference TRBV28 and TRBJ2-7 gives the whole variable domain DVKVTQSSRYLVKRTGEKVFLECVQDMDHENMFWYRQDPGLGLRLIYFSYDVKMKEKGDIPEGYSVSREKKERFSLILESASTNQTSMYLCASSIRTGGDEQYFGPGTRLTVT.

This rearrangement joins TRBV7-2 to TRBJ1-1; D possibly corresponds to TRBD1 (6 bases). CDR1 is SGHTA and CDR2 is FQGNSA in the germline V gene. The ends were cut back, 2 bases at V and 5 bases at J, with 12 bases in the middle. The CDR3 is 14 residues long. The CDR3 bases are TGTGCCAGCAGCTTATACGGGGGGCAGACTGAAGCTTTCTTT. Residues: CASSLYGGQTEAFF.

V and J are TRBV7-9 and TRBJ1-2; the match to TRBD1 covers 7 bases. This CDR3 is 17 amino acids long. Germline CDR1 SEHNR, CDR2 FQNEAQ (reference sequence). Trimming removed 6 bases from V and 0 bases from J; junction bases left unmatched: 13. Here the CDR3 DNA reads TGTGCCAGCAGAGAGAACCCCGACAGGGTATCTAACTATGGCTACACCTTC. This encodes CASRENPDRVSNYGYTF.

This sequence joins TRBV6-5 and TRBJ2-7; unclear D gene. Trimming removed 0 bases at V and 2 bases at J, with 14 bases between. Per germline, CDR1 MNHEY and CDR2 SVGAGI. The CDR3 runs to 16 residues. The CDR3 protein is CASSYSSERWPYEQYF. The CDR3 nucleotides read TGTGCCAGCAGTTACTCGTCAGAGAGGTGGCCCTACGAGCAGTACTTC.

Comments on this clone: Additional DNA sequences in this sample encode the identical CDR3. The chain links TRBV5-1 to TRBJ2-3; 11 bases are a match to TRBD2. V shed 0 bases and J 0 bases; nucleotides not matched to a gene: 0. Germline-derived CDR1 and CDR2 are SGHRS and YFSETQ. The CDR3 spans 16 residues. The CDR3 bases are TGCGCCAGCAGCTTGGGGACTAGCGGGAGCACAGATACGCAGTATTTT. Translation: CASSLGTSGSTDTQYF.

The CDR3: CASSEQGVLSGELFF. DNA of the CDR3: TGTGCCAGCAGTGAACAGGGTGTTTTGTCCGGGGAGCTGTTTTTT. This rearrangement joins TRBV2 to TRBJ2-2; D perhaps matches TRBD1 (5 bases). Germline lookup yields CDR1 SNHLY and CDR2 FYNNEI. This CDR3 comprises 15 residues. The V gene lost 2 bases and the J gene lost 6 bases, with 13 bases spanning the gap. The whole variable domain, remainder taken from reference TRBV2 and TRBJ2-2, is EPEVTQTPSHQVTQMGQEVILRCVPISNHLYFYWYRQILGQKVEFLVSFYNNEISEKSEIFDDQFSVERPDGSNFTLKIRSTKLEDSAMYFCASSEQGVLSGELFFGEGSRLTVL.

The chain has TRBV18 and TRBJ1-5; 11 nucleotides line up with TRBD1. Germline lookup yields CDR1 KGHSH and CDR2 LQKENI. The CDR3 runs 15 residues. Trimming took 3 bases from V and 5 from J; bases not matched to a gene: 3. DNA of the CDR3: TGTGCCAGCTCACCCGGGACAGGGGGGTATCAGCCCCAGCATTTT. It codes for CASSPGTGGYQPQHF.

CDR3 sequence reads: CASQWTSGGTGYEQYF. The CDR3 nucleotides read TGTGCCAGCCAATGGACTAGCGGGGGTACGGGATACGAGCAGTACTTC. V is TRBV6-4 and J is TRBJ2-7; TRBD2 agrees at 13 bases. CDR1 is MRHNA and CDR2 is SNTAGT in the germline V gene. V trimming: 8 bases; J trimming: 4 bases; junction bases outside the gene matches: 11. CDR3 length: 16 amino acids.

The rearrangement joins TRBV23-1 to TRBJ1-1; D call uncertain. TRBV23-1 is placed among ORFs of uncertain function. Trimming left V 3 bases short and J 3 bases short, with 5 bases between. The CDR3 contains 12 residues. DNA for the CDR3: TGCGCCAGCAGTCACCCCGACACTGAAGCTTTCTTT. Its protein is CASSHPDTEAFF.

The chain links TRBV7-2 to TRBJ2-7, with D possibly matching TRBD2 (5 bases). The CDR3 length is 16 residues. The germline V gene has CDR1 SGHTA and CDR2 FQGNSA. Trimming stripped 1 base from V and 2 bases from J, with 15 bases between. The DNA for the CDR3 is TGTGCCAGCAGCTTAGGGTTGGGAGCAGTGACCTACGAGCAGTACTTC. This translates into CASSLGLGAVTYEQYF. Using reference TRBV7-2 and TRBJ2-7 for the parts outside the CDR3, the full variable domain is GAGVSQSPSNKVTEKGKDVELRCDPISGHTALYWYRQSLGQGLEFLIYFQGNSAPDKSGLPSDRFSAERTGGSVSTLTIQRTQQEDSAVYLCASSLGLGAVTYEQYFGPGTRLTVT.

The CDR3: CASSPHSGGGYTF. The CDR3 DNA reads TGTGCCAGCAGTCCCCACTCAGGGGGCGGCTACACCTTC. The genes are TRBV28 and TRBJ1-2; TRBD1 matches at 8 bases. The germline V gene has CDR1 MDHEN and CDR2 SYDVKM. The CDR3 has 13 amino acids. With 5 bases clipped from V and 8 bases from J, the junction kept 7 bases outside the gene matches.

This clone appeared a single time. The chain recombines TRBV27 with TRBJ2-3; tentative D call: TRBD2 (6 bases). The CDR3 loop spans 15 amino acids. CDR1 is MNHEY, CDR2 SMNVEV, per germline (reference sequence). Deletions cut 3 bases from V and 2 bases from J, with 12 bases between. The CDR3 DNA reads TGTGCCAGCAGTTTGTCTAGCGCTCACACAGATACGCAGTATTTT. It translates to CASSLSSAHTDTQYF.

This rearrangement joins TRBV6-5 to TRBJ2-3; 12 nucleotides match TRBD2. The length of the CDR3 is 15 residues. Looked up from germline, CDR1 is MNHEY and CDR2 is SVGAGI. Trimming removed 0 bases from V and 6 bases from J; junction bases left unmatched: 1. The CDR3 bases are TGTGCCAGCAGTTACTCGGGACTAGCGGGCGATACGCAGTATTTT. Protein: CASSYSGLAGDTQYF.

This clone was observed a handful of times. The CDR3 sequence: CASSRDRVNTEAFF. The CDR3 DNA reads TGTGCCAGCAGCCGGGACAGGGTGAACACTGAAGCTTTCTTT. This chain connects TRBV5-4 to TRBJ1-1; 9 nucleotides align to TRBD1. CDR1 SGHNT and CDR2 YYREEE come from the germline V gene (reference sequence). The CDR3 length is 14 residues. Unmatched junction bases numbered 1, after V lost 4 bases and J lost 0 bases.

Comment on this clone: Distinct nucleotide sequences in the sample also encode this CDR3. This rearrangement joins TRBV9 to TRBJ1-1, with a tentative D call TRBD1 (6 bases). In germline, CDR1 is SGDLS, CDR2 YYNGEE. The length of the CDR3 is 15 residues. V lost 0 bases, J lost 0 bases, and 9 bases lay in between. CDR3 DNA sequence: TGTGCCAGCAGCGTAGTCTCAGGGGTGAACACTGAAGCTTTCTTT. Its translation is CASSVVSGVNTEAFF.

This clone was detected only a few times. The V and J genes are TRBV6-5 and TRBJ2-1, with D tentatively TRBD1 (6 bases). Looked up from germline, CDR1 is MNHEY and CDR2 is SVGAGI. CDR3 length: 13 residues. The V gene lost 5 bases and the J gene lost 7 bases, with 12 bases spanning the gap. CDR3 protein: CASSHRDRNEQFF. The CDR3 DNA reads TGTGCCAGCAGTCACCGTGACAGGAATGAGCAGTTCTTC.

The chain joins TRBV6-1 to TRBJ2-7, with D uncertain. Germline V gene data show CDR1 as MNHNS and CDR2 as SASEGT. This CDR3 spans 13 amino acids. V lost 5 bases to trimming and J lost 3 bases, with 11 bases between them. The CDR3 is CASSYTVRYEQYF. The CDR3 bases are TGTGCCAGCAGTTATACGGTTCGCTACGAGCAGTACTTC.

This clone has just one count. This chain links TRBV27 with TRBJ1-2, with 8 bases fitting TRBD1. After removal of 4 bases from V and 8 bases from J, the junction contained 3 bases not matched to a gene. The CDR3 runs to 12 residues. Germline loops: CDR1 MNHEY, CDR2 SMNVEV (reference sequence). CDR3 DNA sequence: TGTGCCAGCAGTTCCCCAGGGGGCGGCTACACCTTC. Translating it yields CASSSPGGGYTF.